This entry describes one T cell receptor beta chain. What it recognizes is unknown. This sample is drawn from a study of T-cell memory formation after mild COVID-19. Whole-study context: Clustering of TCRs was largely donor specific.

V lost 3 bases and J lost 2; bases outside the gene matches: 6. CDR1 and CDR2 (germline): LGHNA, YSLEER. This CDR3 is 15 amino acids long. Whole-study results and caveats: CD8+ contracting clones occupied EMRA, while CD4+ ones occupied mainly CM and EM. Several responding clones turned up in pre-infection memory, indicating that cross-reactive memory may have taken part. Whether second-wave clones peaking at day 37 were SARS-CoV-2 specific went unconfirmed.

TCRdb called the 5' RACE reads again in MiXCR, with one record for every CDR3 protein. The sample lists about 190,000 distinct CDR3 sequences, approximately 20% occurring once. This sequence joins TRBV4-3 and TRBJ1-1; TRBD1 aligns across 7 bases. This TCR was recovered from an adult woman who had mild COVID-19 (a few samples of this study predate the infection). Cell type and time point are not known. The material sequenced was PBMCs or a T cell subset sorted from them (not recorded which). Here the CDR3 DNA reads TGCGCCAGCAGCCATTCCCGGACAGGCAACACTGAAGCTTTCTTT. Translated: CASSHSRTGNTEAFF.